This T cell receptor (beta chain) comes out of a study of blood T cell repertoires in COVID-19. The CDR3 contains 13 residues. Trimming stripped 6 bases from V and 2 bases from J, with 10 bases between. Germline V gene data show CDR1 as SNHLY and CDR2 as FYNNEI. Method: immunoSEQ multiplex PCR; TCRdb's copy keeps in-frame clones and lacks some. The data hold some 300,000 clones, with almost 90% observed a single time. This TCR derives from a woman aged 40 to 50 with COVID-19, enrolled during active disease. This chain connects TRBV2 to TRBJ2-5, with D perhaps TRBD2 (6 bases). Sample: peripheral blood. The DNA of the CDR3 is TGTGCCAGCAGCGAACTAGCACAAGAGACCCAGTACTTC. Its translation is CASSELAQETQYF.